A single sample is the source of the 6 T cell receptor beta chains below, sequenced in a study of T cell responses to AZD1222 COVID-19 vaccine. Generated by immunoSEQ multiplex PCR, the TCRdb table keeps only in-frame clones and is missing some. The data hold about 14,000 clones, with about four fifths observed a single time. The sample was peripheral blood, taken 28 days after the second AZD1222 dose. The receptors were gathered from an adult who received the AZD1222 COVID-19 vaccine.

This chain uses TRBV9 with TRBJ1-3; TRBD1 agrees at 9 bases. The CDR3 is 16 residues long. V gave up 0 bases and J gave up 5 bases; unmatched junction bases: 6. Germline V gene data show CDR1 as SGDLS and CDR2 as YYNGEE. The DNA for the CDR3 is TGTGCCAGCAGCGTAGGGACAGGGGATCGTAGAAACACCATATATTTT. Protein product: CASSVGTGDRRNTIYF.

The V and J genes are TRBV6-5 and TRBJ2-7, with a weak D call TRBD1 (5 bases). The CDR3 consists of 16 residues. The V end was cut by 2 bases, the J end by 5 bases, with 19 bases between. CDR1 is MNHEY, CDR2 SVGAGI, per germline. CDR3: CASSYQPTVAVDEQYF. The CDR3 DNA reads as TGTGCCAGCAGTTACCAACCGACAGTTGCGGTCGACGAGCAGTACTTC.

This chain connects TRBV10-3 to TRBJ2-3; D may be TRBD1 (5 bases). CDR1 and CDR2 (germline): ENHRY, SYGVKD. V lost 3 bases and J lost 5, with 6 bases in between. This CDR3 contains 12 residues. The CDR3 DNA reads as TGTGCCATCAGTGACAGGGAAGATACGCAGTATTTT. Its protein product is CAISDREDTQYF.

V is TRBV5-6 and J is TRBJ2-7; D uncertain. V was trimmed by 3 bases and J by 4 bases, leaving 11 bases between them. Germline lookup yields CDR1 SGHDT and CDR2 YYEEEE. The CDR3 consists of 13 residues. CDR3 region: CASSSISYYEQYF. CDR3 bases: TGTGCCAGCAGCTCCATCTCATATTACGAGCAGTACTTC.

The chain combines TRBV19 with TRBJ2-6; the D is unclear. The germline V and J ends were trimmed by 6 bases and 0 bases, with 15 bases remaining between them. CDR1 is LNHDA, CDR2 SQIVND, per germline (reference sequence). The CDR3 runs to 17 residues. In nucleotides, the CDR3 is TGTGCCAGTAGAACACGCTCATGGTCCTCTGGGGCCAACGTCCTGACTTTC. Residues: CASRTRSWSSGANVLTF.

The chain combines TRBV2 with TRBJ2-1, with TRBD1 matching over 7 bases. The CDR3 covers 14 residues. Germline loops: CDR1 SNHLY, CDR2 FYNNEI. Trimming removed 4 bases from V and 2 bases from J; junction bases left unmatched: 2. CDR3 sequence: CASSVGTAYNEQFF. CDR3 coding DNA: TGTGCCAGCAGTGTTGGGACAGCCTACAATGAGCAGTTCTTC. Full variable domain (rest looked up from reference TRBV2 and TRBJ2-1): EPEVTQTPSHQVTQMGQEVILRCVPISNHLYFYWYRQILGQKVEFLVSFYNNEISEKSEIFDDQFSVERPDGSNFTLKIRSTKLEDSAMYFCASSVGTAYNEQFFGPGTRLTVL.